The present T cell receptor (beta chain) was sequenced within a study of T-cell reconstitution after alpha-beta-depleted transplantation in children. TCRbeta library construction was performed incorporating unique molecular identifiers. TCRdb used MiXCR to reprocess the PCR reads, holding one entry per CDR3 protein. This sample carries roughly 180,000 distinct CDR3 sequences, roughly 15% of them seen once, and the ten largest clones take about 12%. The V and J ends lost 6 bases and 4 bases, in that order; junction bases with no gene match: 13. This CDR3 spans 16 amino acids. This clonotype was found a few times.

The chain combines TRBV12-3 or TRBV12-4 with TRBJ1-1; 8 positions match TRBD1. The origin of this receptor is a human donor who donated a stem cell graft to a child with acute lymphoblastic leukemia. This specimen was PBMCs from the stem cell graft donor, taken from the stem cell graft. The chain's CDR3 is CASSPGQGRQPTEAFF. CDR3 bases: TGTGCCAGCAGCCCCGGACAGGGTAGGCAACCCACTGAAGCTTTCTTT.